The TCR beta chain under discussion was sequenced for a study of CD8+ T cells in alopecia areata. Study overall: The approximately 6-11-week-old female C3H/HeJ mice were given skin taken from approximately 6-12-month-old C3H/HeJ graft donors that had spontaneous alopecia.

Markers including CD4, CD8alpha, NKG2D and NKG2ACE guided sorting of pooled cutaneous lymph node cells. Study-level findings and limits: In scalp samples, resident alphabeta T cells of normal skin are also sequenced. Lesional scalp, notably in alopecia totalis/universalis, had clonality above that of normal scalp. Patients showed less clear TCR sequence sharing than mice, possibly partly because of HLA diversity.

The J segment lost 4 bases and the V segment lost 0 bases, leaving 5 bases of the junction unmatched. The CDR3 totals 15 residues. The V gene's germline CDR1 is MSHET and CDR2 SYDVDS. At least ten counts were recorded for this clone. Its matching antigen is unknown. Mouse germline and gene names are used. Coverage ceases 4 residues before the CDR3 finishes, and the germline J gene fills in the end. Extracted RNA was reverse transcribed into cDNA, the sequencing template. The assay was immunoSEQ multiplex PCR, and TCRdb's table has in-frame clones only and misses some. The table lists over 5,500 clones, with no singletons.

The source is a C3H/HeJ mouse with alopecia areata. The strain is characterized by the MHC haplotype H2-k. Sequenced material: CD8+ T cells sorted from a lymph node. This chain connects TRBV29 to TRBJ1-2; 7 bases are shared with TRBD1. The part of the CDR3 DNA that was read is TGTGCTAGCAGTTTATCTACAGGGGTGGGCTCC. This gives the protein CASSLSTGVGS. The complete CDR3 protein is CASSLSTGVGSDYTF.